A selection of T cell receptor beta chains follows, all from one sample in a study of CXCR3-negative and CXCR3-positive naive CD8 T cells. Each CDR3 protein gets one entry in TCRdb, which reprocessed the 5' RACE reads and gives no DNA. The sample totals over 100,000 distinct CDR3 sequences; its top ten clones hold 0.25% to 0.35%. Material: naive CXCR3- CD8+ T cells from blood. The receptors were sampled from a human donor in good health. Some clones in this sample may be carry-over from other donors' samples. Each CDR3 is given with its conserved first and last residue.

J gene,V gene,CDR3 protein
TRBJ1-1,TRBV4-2,CASSQGLDREDTEAFF
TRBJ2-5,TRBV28,CASTRTAGYQETQYF
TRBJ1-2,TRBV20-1,CSADDLVSGYTF
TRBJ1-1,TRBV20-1,CSANPPGWNTEAFF
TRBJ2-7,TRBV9,CASSVEIAGEIYEQYF
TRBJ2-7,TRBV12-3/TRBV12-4,CASSGAVTGGFYEQYF
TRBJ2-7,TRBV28,CASSLFLATSQLGEQYF
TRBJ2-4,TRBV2,CASSMTTGTKNIQYF
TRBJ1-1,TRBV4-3,CASSQDPEGETAEAFF
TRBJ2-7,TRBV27,CASSLSRSFSYEQYF
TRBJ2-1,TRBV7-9,CASSLVLAGVDNEQFF
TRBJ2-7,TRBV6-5,CASSTLGPTGLIYEQYF
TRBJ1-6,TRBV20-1,CSARPLTYGAYNSPLHF
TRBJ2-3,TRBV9,CASSVASGARTDTQYF
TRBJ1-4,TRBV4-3,CASSQTRQATNEKLFF
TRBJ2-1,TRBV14,CASSQLGQGIGEQFF
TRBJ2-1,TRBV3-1,CASSQVTVHNEQFF
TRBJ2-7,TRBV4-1,CASSFSQTEQYF
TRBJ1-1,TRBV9,CASSVLGQQGTEAFF
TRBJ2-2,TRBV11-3,CASSSNTYWTSGGGSTGELFF
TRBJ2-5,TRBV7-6,CASSPREGRLETQYF
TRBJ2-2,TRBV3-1,CASSQEWEGAGELFF
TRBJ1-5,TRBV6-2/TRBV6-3,CASSYGDDGGNQPQHF
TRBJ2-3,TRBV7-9,CASSSRAGTTDTQYF
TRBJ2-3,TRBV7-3,CASSLSLVRDTDTQYF
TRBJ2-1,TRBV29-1,CSVEGSGRYNEQFF
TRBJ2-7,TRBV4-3,CASSQAVTGLTYEQYF
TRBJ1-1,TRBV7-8,CASSSQGSEAFF
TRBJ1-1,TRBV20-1,CSAGGRSNTEAFF
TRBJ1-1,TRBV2,CASSFRDSEAFF
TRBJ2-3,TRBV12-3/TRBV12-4,CASSLRADTQYF
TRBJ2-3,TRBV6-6,CASSHTMYRGESTDTQYF
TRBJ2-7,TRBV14,CASSQAWRFYEQYF
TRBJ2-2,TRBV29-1,CSVAKGAGTGELFF
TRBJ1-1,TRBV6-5,CASSYRVSGTEAFF
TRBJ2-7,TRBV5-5,CASSPQTEFSYEQYF
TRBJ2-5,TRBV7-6,CASASRGLYQETQYF
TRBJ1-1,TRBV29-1,CSVIQGLNTEAFF
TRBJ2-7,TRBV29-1,CSVRPGTREQYF
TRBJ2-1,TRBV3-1,CASSQDMGGPHNEQFF
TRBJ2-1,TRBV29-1,CSVTATGAYNEQFF
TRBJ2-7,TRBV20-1,CSARGVSSYEQYF
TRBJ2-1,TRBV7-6,CASSSTVSSYNEQFF
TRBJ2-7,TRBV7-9,CASSAEIRGADEQYF
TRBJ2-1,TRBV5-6,CASSLSELADEQFF
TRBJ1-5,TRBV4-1,CASSAGNRNQPQHF
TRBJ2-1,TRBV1,CASSQAGPYEQFF
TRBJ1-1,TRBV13,CASSLGRSRGTEAFF
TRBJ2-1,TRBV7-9,CASSSGTSGYNEQFF
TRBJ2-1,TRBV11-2,CASSLQRHNEQFF